The clone carrying this T cell receptor beta chain has just a few counts. Antigen specificity is unknown. Culturing for more than 9 days preceded CD4+ T cell isolation. BNT162b2 vaccine or mRNA-1273 vaccine was given to participants in two doses. The data derive from a study of vaccination effects on CD4 cells after COVID-19. Whole-study context: Median timing of post-vaccine samples was 72 days after the second dose. Overall study findings and caveats: Relatively few convalescent patients took part in the study, which had no early post-infection timepoints.

CDR3 length: 14 amino acids. V shed 5 bases, J shed 3 bases, and the junction held 5 bases outside the gene matches. The germline gives CDR1 SNHLY, CDR2 FYNNEI. Sequencing used immunoSEQ multiplex PCR; TCRdb keeps in-frame clones, though not all of them. The sample consists of under 70,000 clones, 70% to 85% of them appearing once. V gene TRBV2 combines with J gene TRBJ1-1; 8 bases are shared with TRBD1. The TCR comes from a human donor who received a COVID-19 vaccine. This specimen was CD4+ T cells from PBMCs cultured without peptide, taken after COVID-19 vaccination. The CDR3 spells CASSTGQAYTEAFF. CDR3 in DNA: TGTGCCAGCAGTACGGGACAGGCCTACACTGAAGCTTTCTTT.